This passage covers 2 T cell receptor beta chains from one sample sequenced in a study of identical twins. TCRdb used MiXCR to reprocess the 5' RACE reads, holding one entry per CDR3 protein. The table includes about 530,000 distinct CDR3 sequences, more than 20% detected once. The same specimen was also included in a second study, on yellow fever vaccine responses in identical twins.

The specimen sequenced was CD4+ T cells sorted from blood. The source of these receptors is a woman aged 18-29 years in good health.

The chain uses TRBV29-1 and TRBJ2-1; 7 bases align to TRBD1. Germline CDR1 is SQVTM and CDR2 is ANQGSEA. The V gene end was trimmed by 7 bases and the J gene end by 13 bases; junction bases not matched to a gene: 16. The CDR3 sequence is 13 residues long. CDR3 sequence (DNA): TGCAGCGCAGCCGGGACAGCCTCCGGCTATCAGTTCTTC. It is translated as CSAAGTASGYQFF.

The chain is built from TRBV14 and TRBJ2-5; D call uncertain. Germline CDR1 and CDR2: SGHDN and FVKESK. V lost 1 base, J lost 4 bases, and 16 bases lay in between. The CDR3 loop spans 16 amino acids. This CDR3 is CASSQVGRLPGETQYF. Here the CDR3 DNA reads TGTGCCAGCAGCCAAGTGGGCCGCCTACCCGGAGAGACCCAGTACTTC.